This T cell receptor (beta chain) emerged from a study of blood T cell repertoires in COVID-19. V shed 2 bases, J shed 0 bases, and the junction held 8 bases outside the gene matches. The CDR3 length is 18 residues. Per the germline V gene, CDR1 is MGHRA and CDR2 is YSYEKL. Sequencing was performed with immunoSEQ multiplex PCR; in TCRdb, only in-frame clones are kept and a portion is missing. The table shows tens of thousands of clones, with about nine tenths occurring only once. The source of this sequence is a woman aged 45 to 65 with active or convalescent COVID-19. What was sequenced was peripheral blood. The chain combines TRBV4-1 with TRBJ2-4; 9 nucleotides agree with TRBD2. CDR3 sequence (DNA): TGCGCCAGCAGCCAACCCAGCGGGGGGAATATAGCCAAAAACATTCAGTACTTC. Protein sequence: CASSQPSGGNIAKNIQYF.